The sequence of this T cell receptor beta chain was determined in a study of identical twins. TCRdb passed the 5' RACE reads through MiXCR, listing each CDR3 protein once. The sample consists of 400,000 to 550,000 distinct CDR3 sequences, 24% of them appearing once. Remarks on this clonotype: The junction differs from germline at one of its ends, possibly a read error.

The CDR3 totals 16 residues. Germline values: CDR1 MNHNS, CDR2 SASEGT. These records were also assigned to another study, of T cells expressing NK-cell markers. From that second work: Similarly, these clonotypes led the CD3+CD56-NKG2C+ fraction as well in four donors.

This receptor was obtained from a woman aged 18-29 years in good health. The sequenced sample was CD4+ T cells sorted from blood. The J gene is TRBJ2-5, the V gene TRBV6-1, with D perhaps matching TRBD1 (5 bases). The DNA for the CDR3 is TGTGCCAGCACCCTCGAGACGACAGCAAGCCAAGAGACCCTGTACTTC. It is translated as CASTLETTASQETLYF.